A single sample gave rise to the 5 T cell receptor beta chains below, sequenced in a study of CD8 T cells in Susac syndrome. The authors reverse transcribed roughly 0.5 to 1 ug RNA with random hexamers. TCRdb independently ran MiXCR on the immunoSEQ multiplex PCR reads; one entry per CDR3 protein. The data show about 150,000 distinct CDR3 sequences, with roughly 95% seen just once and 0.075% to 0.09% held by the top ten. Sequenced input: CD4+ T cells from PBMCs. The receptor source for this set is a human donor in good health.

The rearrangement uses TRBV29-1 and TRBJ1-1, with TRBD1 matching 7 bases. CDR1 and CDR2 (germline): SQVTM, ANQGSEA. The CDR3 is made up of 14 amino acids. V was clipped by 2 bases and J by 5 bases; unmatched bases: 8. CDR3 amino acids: CSVESGAQGTEAFF. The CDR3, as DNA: TGCAGCGTTGAAAGTGGGGCACAGGGGACTGAAGCTTTCTTT.

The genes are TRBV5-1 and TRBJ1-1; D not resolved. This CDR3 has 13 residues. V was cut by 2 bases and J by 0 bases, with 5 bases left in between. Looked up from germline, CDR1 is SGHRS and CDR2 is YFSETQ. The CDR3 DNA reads TGCGCCAGCAGCTTCCGGTTGAACACTGAAGCTTTCTTT. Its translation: CASSFRLNTEAFF.

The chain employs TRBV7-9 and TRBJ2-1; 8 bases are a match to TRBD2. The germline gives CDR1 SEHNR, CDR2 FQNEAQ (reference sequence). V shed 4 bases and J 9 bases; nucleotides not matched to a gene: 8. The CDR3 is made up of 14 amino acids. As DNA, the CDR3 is TGTGCCAGCAGCTCGGGACTAGTTGCGACTGAGCAGTTCTTC. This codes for CASSSGLVATEQFF.

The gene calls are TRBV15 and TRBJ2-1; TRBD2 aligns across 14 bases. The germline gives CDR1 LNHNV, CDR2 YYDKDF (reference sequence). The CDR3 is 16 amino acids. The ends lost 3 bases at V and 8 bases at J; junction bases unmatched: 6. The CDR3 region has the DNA TGTGCCACCAGCAGGGGGGGACTAGCGGGAGTGGATGAGCAGTTCTTC. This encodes CATSRGGLAGVDEQFF.

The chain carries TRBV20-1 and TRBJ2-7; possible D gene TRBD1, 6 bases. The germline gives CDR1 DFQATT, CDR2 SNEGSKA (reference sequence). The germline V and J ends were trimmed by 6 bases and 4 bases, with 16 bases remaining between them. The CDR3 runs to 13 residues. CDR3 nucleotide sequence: TGCAGTGCAACCCCGGGACAAGTTTACGAGCAGTACTTC. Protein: CSATPGQVYEQYF.